This TCR beta chain originates from a study of T cell responses to AZD1222 COVID-19 vaccine. V lost 2 bases, J lost 7 bases, and 11 bases lay in between. The CDR3 runs 13 residues. Germline V gene data show CDR1 as MGHDK and CDR2 as SYGVNS. Using immunoSEQ multiplex PCR, the repertoire was profiled, and TCRdb retains in-frame clones only, with some absent. Found here are about 78,000 clones, about 82% of them singletons; the top ten hold 2.9%. V usage is TRBV25-1 and J usage is TRBJ1-2; D is possibly TRBD1 (5 bases). The sample here was peripheral blood, taken on day 0 of AZD1222 vaccination. This TCR was recovered from an adult in good health. The chain's CDR3 is CASSEGRVGGYTF. DNA of the CDR3: TGTGCCAGCAGTGAAGGCAGGGTTGGTGGCTACACCTTC.